These T cell receptor beta chains were read from a single sample in a study of blood T cell repertoires in COVID-19. Profiling relied on immunoSEQ multiplex PCR, and the TCRdb table lists in-frame clones only, not all of them. The sample yields about 64,000 clones, around nine tenths seen once. The source material was peripheral blood. The receptor set was obtained from a woman older than 75 with active COVID-19. The CDR3 runs from the conserved cysteine through the conserved F or W. Each record gives: CDR3 length, D gene, V gene, clone size, J gene, CDR3 DNA, CDR3 protein. A D gene is named only where the DNA matches it firmly. Not all rows give a size; the values are once, few, many and, for expanded clones, a class.

16,NA,TRBV5-1,NA,TRBJ2-3,TGCGCCAGCAGCTTGGCCATCGGGGGTGGCACAGATACGCAGTATTTT,CASSLAIGGGTDTQYF
14,NA,TRBV18,NA,TRBJ1-4,TGTGCCAGCTGGTCCGGTGCAACTAATGAAAAACTGTTTTTT,CASWSGATNEKLFF
14,NA,TRBV15,NA,TRBJ1-1,TGTGCCACCAGCAGAGATCAACGGGTCGATGAAGCTTTCTTT,CATSRDQRVDEAFF
14,TRBD1,TRBV5-1,NA,TRBJ1-2,TGCGCCAGCAGCTTGGACGGGACAGGGGTGGGCTACACCTTC,CASSLDGTGVGYTF
14,TRBD2,TRBV11-3,NA,TRBJ2-1,TGTGCCAGCAGCAGGACTAGCGGGAGCAATGAGCAGTTCTTC,CASSRTSGSNEQFF
17,TRBD2,TRBV5-4,NA,TRBJ2-2,TGTGCCAGCAGCTTTGGTGGAAGCGGGAGGGACACCGGGGAGCTGTTTTTT,CASSFGGSGRDTGELFF
16,TRBD1,TRBV19,NA,TRBJ1-1,TGTGCCAGTACCGCCGGGACAGGGGGCTGGAACACTGAAGCTTTCTTT,CASTAGTGGWNTEAFF
14,TRBD2,TRBV28,NA,TRBJ2-1,TGTGCCAGCGCCGGGACTAGCGGGTACAATGAGCAGTTCTTC,CASAGTSGYNEQFF
15,TRBD2,TRBV4-1,NA,TRBJ2-1,TGCGCCAGCAGCCAAACTAGCGGGAGGCCCAATGAGCAGTTCTTC,CASSQTSGRPNEQFF
14,TRBD1,TRBV5-4,few,TRBJ2-7,TGTGCCAGCAGCTTGGAACAGGGGACGGGGGAGCAGTACTTC,CASSLEQGTGEQYF
16,TRBD1,TRBV5-4,NA,TRBJ1-4,TGTGCCAGCAGCAAAGGTTGGACAGGAGAGAATGAAAAACTGTTTTTT,CASSKGWTGENEKLFF
15,NA,TRBV13,NA,TRBJ2-2,TGTGCCAGCAGCTTATTTCGGGGGAACACCGGGGAGCTGTTTTTT,CASSLFRGNTGELFF
15,NA,TRBV15,NA,TRBJ2-7,TGTGCCACCAGCGAGGGTCGGCCCGGTGGGCACGAGCAGTACTTC,CATSEGRPGGHEQYF
14,TRBD1,TRBV11-2,once,TRBJ1-6,TGTGCCAGCAGCTTAGCAGGGGGCAGTTCACCCCTCCACTTT,CASSLAGGSSPLHF
15,NA,TRBV7-9,NA,TRBJ1-3,TGTGCCAGCACCTCCTCGGGGGTGGTTGGAAACACCATATATTTT,CASTSSGVVGNTIYF
21,TRBD2,TRBV27,NA,TRBJ2-2,TGTGCCAGCAGTTCCTTAACGCCCGGACTAGCGGGGGGGCCAGGCACCGGGGAGCTGTTTTTT,CASSSLTPGLAGGPGTGELFF
17,TRBD2,TRBV7-2,NA,TRBJ2-3,TGTGCCAGCAGTTACTCTCTGACTAGCGGGAGAGCAGATACGCAGTATTTT,CASSYSLTSGRADTQYF
13,NA,TRBV7-2,NA,TRBJ2-3,TGTGCCAGCAGCTTTGGGGCCGGAGATACGCAGTATTTT,CASSFGAGDTQYF
14,TRBD1,TRBV20-1,NA,TRBJ1-6,TGCAGTGCTAGTGCCGGGACAGAGAATTCACCCCTCCACTTT,CSASAGTENSPLHF
16,NA,TRBV7-2,NA,TRBJ2-5,TGTGCCAGCAGCTTGACCGGCGGGACGTTTCAAGAGACCCAGTACTTC,CASSLTGGTFQETQYF
16,TRBD2,TRBV19,NA,TRBJ2-4,TGTGCCAGTAGCAAGCGGGAGGGATTAGCCAAAAACATTCAGTACTTC,CASSKREGLAKNIQYF
16,NA,TRBV5-5,NA,TRBJ2-5,TGTGCCAGCAGCTCCTACGGGGGAAGGGGGGGTCAGACCCAGTACTTC,CASSSYGGRGGQTQYF
16,TRBD1,TRBV24-1,once,TRBJ2-4,TGTGCCACCAGTGATACCACCGGGACAGGGAAAAACATTCAGTACTTC,CATSDTTGTGKNIQYF
17,NA,TRBV4-1,NA,TRBJ2-7,TGCGCCAGCAGCTATAACCGGGATTTAGTAAGGGCCTACGAGCAGTACTTC,CASSYNRDLVRAYEQYF
15,NA,TRBV25-1,NA,TRBJ1-1,TGTGCCAGCAGTGTTCAGGGGTTAATGAACACTGAAGCTTTCTTT,CASSVQGLMNTEAFF
13,NA,TRBV19,NA,TRBJ2-3,TGTGCCAGCCGGGGGGCGAGCACAGATACGCAGTATTTT,CASRGASTDTQYF
17,TRBD2,TRBV6-4,NA,TRBJ2-1,TGTGCCAGCAGTCTCGAAGCAGGGACTAGCGGGGGGCTGGGGCAGTTCTTC,CASSLEAGTSGGLGQFF
17,TRBD2,TRBV5-1,NA,TRBJ2-3,TGCGCCAGCAGCTTGACTAGCGGGAGCCCCAGCACAGATACGCAGTATTTT,CASSLTSGSPSTDTQYF
16,NA,TRBV27,NA,TRBJ1-5,TGTGCCAGCAGTCGCCGAAGCCCTCAGGGCAATCAGCCCCAGCATTTT,CASSRRSPQGNQPQHF
14,NA,TRBV5-1,NA,TRBJ1-4,TGCGCCAGCAGCCACCCAGGGGTAGGAGAAAAACTGTTTTTT,CASSHPGVGEKLFF